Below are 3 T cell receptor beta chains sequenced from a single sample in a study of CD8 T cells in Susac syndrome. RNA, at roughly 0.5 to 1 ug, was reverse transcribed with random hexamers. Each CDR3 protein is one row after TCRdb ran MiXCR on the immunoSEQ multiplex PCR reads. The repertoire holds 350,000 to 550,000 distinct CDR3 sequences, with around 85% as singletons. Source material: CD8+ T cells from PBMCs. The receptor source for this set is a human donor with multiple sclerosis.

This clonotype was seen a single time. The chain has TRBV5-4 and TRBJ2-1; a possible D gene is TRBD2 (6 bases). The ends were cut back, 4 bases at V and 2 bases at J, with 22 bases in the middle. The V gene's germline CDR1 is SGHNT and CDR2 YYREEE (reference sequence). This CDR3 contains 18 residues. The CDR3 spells CASSPPGLQTEAYNEQFF. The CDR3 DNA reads TGTGCCAGCAGCCCGCCGGGACTTCAAACCGAGGCCTACAATGAGCAGTTCTTC.

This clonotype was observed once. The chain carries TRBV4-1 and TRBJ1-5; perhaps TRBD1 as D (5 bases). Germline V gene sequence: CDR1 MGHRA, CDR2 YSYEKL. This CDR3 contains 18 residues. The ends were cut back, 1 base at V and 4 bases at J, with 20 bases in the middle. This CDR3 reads CASSQVPSGTQENQPQHF. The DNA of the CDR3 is TGCGCCAGCAGCCAAGTCCCTTCCGGGACCCAAGAAAATCAGCCCCAGCATTTT.

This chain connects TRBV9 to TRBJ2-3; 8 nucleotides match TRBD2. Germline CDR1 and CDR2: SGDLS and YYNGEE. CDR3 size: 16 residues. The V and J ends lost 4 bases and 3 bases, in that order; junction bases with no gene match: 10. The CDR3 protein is CASSLRAGEGTDTQYF. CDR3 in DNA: TGTGCCAGCAGCCTCCGAGCGGGAGAAGGGACAGATACGCAGTATTTT.